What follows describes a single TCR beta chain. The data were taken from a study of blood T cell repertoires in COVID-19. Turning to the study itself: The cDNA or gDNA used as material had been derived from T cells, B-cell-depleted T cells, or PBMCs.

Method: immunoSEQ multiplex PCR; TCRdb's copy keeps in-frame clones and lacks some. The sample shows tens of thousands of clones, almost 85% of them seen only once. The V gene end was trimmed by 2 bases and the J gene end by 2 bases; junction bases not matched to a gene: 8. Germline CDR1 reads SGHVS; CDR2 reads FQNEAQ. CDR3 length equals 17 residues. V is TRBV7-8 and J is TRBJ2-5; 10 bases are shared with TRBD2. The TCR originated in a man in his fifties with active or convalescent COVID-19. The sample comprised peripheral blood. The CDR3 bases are TGTGCCAGCAGCTTAAGGCCTAGCGGGGGCCTACAAGAGACCCAGTACTTC. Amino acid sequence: CASSLRPSGGLQETQYF.